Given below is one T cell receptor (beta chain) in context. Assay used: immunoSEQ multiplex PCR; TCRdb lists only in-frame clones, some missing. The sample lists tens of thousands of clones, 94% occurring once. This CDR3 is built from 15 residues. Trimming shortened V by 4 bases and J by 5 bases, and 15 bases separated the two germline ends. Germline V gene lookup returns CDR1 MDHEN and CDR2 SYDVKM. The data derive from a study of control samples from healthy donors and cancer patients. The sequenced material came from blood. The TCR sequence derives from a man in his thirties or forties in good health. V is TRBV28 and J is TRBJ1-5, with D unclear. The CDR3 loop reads CASSSAEFGDQPQHF. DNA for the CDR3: TGTGCCAGCAGTTCCGCTGAATTTGGGGATCAGCCCCAGCATTTT.